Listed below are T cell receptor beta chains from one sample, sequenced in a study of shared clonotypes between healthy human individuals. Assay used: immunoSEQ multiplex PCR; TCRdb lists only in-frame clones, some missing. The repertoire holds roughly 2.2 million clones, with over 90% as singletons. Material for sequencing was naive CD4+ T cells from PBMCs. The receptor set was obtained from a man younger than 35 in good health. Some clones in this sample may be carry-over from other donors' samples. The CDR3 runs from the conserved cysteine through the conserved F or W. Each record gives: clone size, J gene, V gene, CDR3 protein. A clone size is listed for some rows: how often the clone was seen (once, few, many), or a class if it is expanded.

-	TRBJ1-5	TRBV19	CASSIPGDSNQPQHF
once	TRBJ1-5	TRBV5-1	CASSLNVDQPQHF
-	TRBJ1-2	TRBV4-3	CASSQGGTGWNYGYTF
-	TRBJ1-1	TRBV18	CASSPSRDTEAFF
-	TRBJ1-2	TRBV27	CASSSSRDRVGSYGYTF
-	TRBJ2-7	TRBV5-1	CASSWRQGLGEQYF
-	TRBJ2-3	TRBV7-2	CASSLAGAAVSTDTQYF
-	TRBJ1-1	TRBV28	CASSPYRTGGDTEAFF
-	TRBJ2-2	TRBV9	CASSVELVGELFF
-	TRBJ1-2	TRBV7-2	CASSPMGANYGYTF
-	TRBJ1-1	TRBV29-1	CSVWDIRGRGTEAFF
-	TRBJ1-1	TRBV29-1	CSVLSPEWGSNTEAFF
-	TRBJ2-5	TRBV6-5	CASSWSSGMPQETQYF
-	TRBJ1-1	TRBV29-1	CSVRLTGNTEAFF
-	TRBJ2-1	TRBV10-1	CASSGSSAAGFNEQFF
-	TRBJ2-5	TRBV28	CASNTQSPGQGGETQYF
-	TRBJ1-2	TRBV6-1	CASRVPANYGYTF
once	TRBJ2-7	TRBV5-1	CASSTVAGGGYEQYF
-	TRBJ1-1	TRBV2	CASSEFTAGDIMNTEAFF
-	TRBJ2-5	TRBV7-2	CASSLGTGGRETQYF
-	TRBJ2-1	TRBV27	CASRRLAGYNEQFF
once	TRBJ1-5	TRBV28	CASSPGGTGGNQPQHF
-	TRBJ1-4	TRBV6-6	CASSRTALNEKLFF
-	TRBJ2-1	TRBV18	CASSQRTSGYNEQFF
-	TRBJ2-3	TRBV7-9	CASSLQSWGTDTQYF
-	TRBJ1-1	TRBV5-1	CASRLTGTTEAFF
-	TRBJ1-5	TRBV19	CASSMPGTGNQPQHF
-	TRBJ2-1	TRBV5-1	CASSSTGTYNEQFF
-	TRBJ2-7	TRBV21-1	CASSKVQTTRQYF
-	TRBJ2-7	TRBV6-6	CASSYGVASSYEQYF
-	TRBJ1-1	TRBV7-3	CASSFSENTEAFF
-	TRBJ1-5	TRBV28	CASSSSKLPNQPQHF
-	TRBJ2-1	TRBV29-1	CSVVGKTSGSYNEQFF
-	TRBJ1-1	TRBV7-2	CASSLARRQGATEAFF
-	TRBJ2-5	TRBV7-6	CASSSLYQETQYF
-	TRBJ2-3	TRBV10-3	CAISESSGGEDTQYF
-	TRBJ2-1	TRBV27	CASSPWTSSSTEQFF
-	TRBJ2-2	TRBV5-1	CASSLVGRATGELFF
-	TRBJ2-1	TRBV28	CASTTSGRARNEQFF
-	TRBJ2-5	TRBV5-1	CASSFWGVQETQYF
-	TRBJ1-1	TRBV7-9	CASSTWARTENTEAFF
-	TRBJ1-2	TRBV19	CASRELGQLYGYTF
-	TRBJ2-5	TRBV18	CASSLQGLQETQYF
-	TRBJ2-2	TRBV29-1	CSVTGTSGFTGELFF
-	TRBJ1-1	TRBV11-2	CASRRDGNTEAFF
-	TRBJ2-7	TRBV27	CASSSRRNPYEQYF
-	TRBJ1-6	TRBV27	CASTDGGGRRPLHF
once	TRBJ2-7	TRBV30	CAWGLAPFYEQYF
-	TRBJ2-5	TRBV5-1	CASSLVGDGTQETQYF
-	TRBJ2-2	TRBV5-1	CASSLITGNTGELFF
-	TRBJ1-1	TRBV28	CASSGEDSGNTEAFF
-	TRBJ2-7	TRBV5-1	CASSRDGLSYEQYF
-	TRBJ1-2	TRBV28	CASSSGTGVYGYTF
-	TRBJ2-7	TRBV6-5	CASSSPGLATGEQYF
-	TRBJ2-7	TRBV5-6	CASSFSSRGEQYF
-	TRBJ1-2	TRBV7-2	CASSSAGSWNGYTF
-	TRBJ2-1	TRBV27	CASSLFGTGGLHEQFF
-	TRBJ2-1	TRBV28	CASTPPAGSLANEQFF
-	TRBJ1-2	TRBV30	CAWSVQGYGYTF
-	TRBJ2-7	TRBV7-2	CASSATGTGSYEQYF